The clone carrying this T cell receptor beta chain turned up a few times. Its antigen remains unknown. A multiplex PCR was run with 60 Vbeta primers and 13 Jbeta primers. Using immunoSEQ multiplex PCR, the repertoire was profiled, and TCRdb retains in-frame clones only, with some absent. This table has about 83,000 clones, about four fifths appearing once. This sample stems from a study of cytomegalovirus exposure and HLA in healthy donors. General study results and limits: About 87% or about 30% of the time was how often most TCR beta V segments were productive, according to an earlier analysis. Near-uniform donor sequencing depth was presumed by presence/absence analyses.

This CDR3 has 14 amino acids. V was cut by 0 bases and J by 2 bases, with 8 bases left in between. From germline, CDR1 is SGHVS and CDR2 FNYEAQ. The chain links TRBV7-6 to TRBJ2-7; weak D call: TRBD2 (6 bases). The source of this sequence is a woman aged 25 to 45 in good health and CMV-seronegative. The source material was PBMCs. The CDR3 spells CASSLAGRTYEQYF. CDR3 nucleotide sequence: TGTGCCAGCAGCTTAGCTGGGAGGACCTACGAGCAGTACTTC.